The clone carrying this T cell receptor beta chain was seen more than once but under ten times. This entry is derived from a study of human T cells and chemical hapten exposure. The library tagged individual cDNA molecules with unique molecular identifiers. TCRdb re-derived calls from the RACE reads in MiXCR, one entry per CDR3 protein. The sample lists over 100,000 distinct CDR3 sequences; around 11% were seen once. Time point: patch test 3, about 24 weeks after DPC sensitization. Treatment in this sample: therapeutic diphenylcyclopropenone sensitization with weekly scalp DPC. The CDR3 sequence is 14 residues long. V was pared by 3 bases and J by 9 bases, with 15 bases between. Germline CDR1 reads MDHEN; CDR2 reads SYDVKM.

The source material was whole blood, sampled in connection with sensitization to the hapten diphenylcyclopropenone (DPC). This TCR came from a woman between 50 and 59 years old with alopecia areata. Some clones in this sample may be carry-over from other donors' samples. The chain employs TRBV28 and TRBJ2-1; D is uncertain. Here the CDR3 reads CASSLDPLPGEQFF. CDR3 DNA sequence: TGTGCCAGCAGTTTGGACCCCCTCCCGGGTGAGCAGTTCTTC.